Shown below are 21 T cell receptor delta chains from a single sample sequenced in a study of γδ T cells in repeated Plasmodium falciparum infection. Gammadelta T cells were flow-sorted from PBMC into Vgamma9/Vdelta2+ and Vdelta2-negative populations for bulk analysis. TCRdb used CATT to re-call clones from the multiplex PCR reads. Of around 50,000 delta-chain clones detected, around 2% appear once; the ten largest clones hold 24%. Sequenced: gamma-delta T cells from blood. The receptors come from a pool of human donors (malaria-infected and uninfected, not separated).

Note on this clone: A far larger clone differs by one base, so this is likely a read error. This sample also contains other DNA sequences that code for the same CDR3. The chain employs TRDV1 and TRDJ2, with 8 bases fitting TRDD3. The J gene, not given by TCRdb, was assigned here from a germline match of the nucleotide sequence. Trimming removed 0 bases from V and 0 bases from J; junction bases left unmatched: 15. Looked up from germline, CDR1 is TSWWSYY and CDR2 is QGS. The CDR3 has 21 amino acids. The CDR3 bases are TGTGCTCTTGGGGAACTGGGCCCCTCGTACTGGGGGCCAGCTTTGACAGCACAACTCTTCTTT. It is translated as CALGELGPSYWGPALTAQLFF.

Of note for this clone: The protein TCRdb lists belongs to a much larger clone and differs from this DNA's translation at residue 8, which points to a read error; the protein shown is made from the DNA. The chain couples TRDV1 to TRDJ1, with D uncertain. The J gene comes from matching the DNA to germline here; TCRdb lacks it. The CDR3 is 14 residues long. CDR1 TSWWSYY and CDR2 QGS come from the germline V gene. Deletions cut 2 bases from V and 1 base from J, with 8 bases between. As DNA, the CDR3 is TGTGCTCTTGGGGAAGTCCCCAGCACCGATAAACTCATCTTT. As protein: CALGEVPSTDKLIF.

As regards this clone: A far larger clone is just one base off, so this is likely a read error. The same CDR3 is also encoded by other DNA sequences in this sample. The chain carries TRDV1 and TRDJ1; 8 bases are a match to TRDD3. No J segment appears in TCRdb, so it was assigned here by matching the sequence to germline. Germline V CDR1 and CDR2: TSWWSYY, QGS. With V trimmed by 3 bases and J by 0 bases, 18 bases remained unmatched. This CDR3 has 20 amino acids. CDR3 nucleotides: TGTGCTCTTGGGGATCCACACCGCCGTACTGGGGGTCAATACACCGATAAACTCATCTTT. It codes for CALGDPHRRTGGQYTDKLIF.

Remarks on this clone: TCRdb's entry gives the protein of a much larger clone, which mismatches this DNA's translation at residue 16, likely from a read error; the protein reported here is translated from the DNA. J gene calling gave no result, while the V gene is TRDV2; the table names TRDD3, a call not compared with the DNA. Germline V gene sequence: CDR1 GEAIGNYY, CDR2 EKD. The CDR3 totals 19 residues. The CDR3 DNA follows: TGTGCCTGTGACACCGTAGGAGGGATACGCGAAGAGAAAACCGATAACCTCATCTTT. Protein product: CACDTVGGIREEKTDNLIF.

In regard to this clone: TCRdb shows a much larger clone's protein in place of this DNA's translation, and the two differ at residue 13, likely through a read error; the protein shown is translated from the DNA. The rearrangement links TRDV1 to TRDJ1, with TRDD3 matching over 10 bases. The J gene is not listed in TCRdb, so it was assigned here from a DNA match to germline. This CDR3 comprises 24 residues. Per the germline V gene, CDR1 is TSWWSYY and CDR2 is QGS. The CDR3 DNA is TGTGCTCTTGGGGAACTAGATGCATCTGACTTCCCGTGCTGGGGGATATGTGGTACCGATGAACTCATCTTT. It yields the protein CALGELDASDFPCWGICGTDELIF.

This clone was seen at least ten times. A far larger clone is a single base away, which makes a read error likely. In the same sample, other DNA sequences code for this CDR3. This sequence joins TRDV2 and TRDJ1; 7 nucleotides match TRDD3. The CDR3 runs 18 residues. The V segment lost 1 base and the J segment 0 bases; nucleotides outside the gene matches: 13. Germline V gene data show CDR1 as GEAIGNYY and CDR2 as EKD. DNA of the CDR3: TGTGCCTGTGACACTCTAAGTACTGGGGAACAGTACACCGATAAACTCATCTTT. Translated: CACDTLSTGEQYTDKLIF.

This clone has at least ten counts. This likely reflects a read error, since a far larger clone is one base away. Other DNA sequences within the sample encode an identical CDR3. This chain connects TRDV2 to TRDJ1, with 12 bases aligning to TRDD3. The J gene is absent in TCRdb and was assigned here via DNA matching to germline. In germline, CDR1 is GEAIGNYY, CDR2 EKD. The CDR3 is 24 residues long. The CDR3 nucleotides are TGTGCCTGTGACACTCTTCCTGGGGGATACGCGGATGCACAACCCAAATTGTACACCGACAAACTCATCTTT. Protein product: CACDTLPGGYADAQPKLYTDKLIF.

Note on this clone: The amino acid sequence in TCRdb belongs to a much larger clone and departs from this DNA's translation at residue 18, likely a sequencing read error; the sequence shown is translated from the DNA. The chain employs TRAV38-2/DV8 and TRDJ1; 10 bases match TRDD3. TCRdb records no J gene; here it was assigned by comparing the DNA to germline. CDR3 length: 23 residues. CDR1 TSESDYY and CDR2 QEAYKQQN come from the germline V gene. V lost 7 bases to trimming and J lost 4 bases; unmatched junction nucleotides: 34. CDR3 protein: CAYLPRIGGPLYWGILRIDKLIF. DNA for the CDR3: TGTGCTTATCTGCCCCGAATCGGTGGACCCTTGTACTGGGGGATCCTCAGGATCGATAAACTCATCTTT.

The table lists this clone with a few counts. This chain uses TRDV1 with TRDJ1, with TRDD3 as a possible D gene (6 bases). With 0 bases removed from V and 0 bases from J, the gap between germline ends came to 29 bases. This CDR3 contains 22 residues. Germline-derived CDR1 and CDR2 are TSWWSYY and QGS. CDR3 coding DNA: TGTGCTCTTGGGGAACTAGGTCTTACCTCCCGAGGGGGGAAAACTTACACCGATAAACTCATCTTT. This encodes CALGELGLTSRGGKTYTDKLIF.

To note about this clone: The TCRdb protein comes from a much larger clone and disagrees with this DNA's translation at residue 15, likely due to a read error; the protein given here is derived from the DNA. The chain carries TRDV1 and TRDJ1; 8 bases match TRDD3. TCRdb does not report a J gene; here it was assigned by matching the DNA to germline references. Per the germline V gene, CDR1 is TSWWSYY and CDR2 is QGS. The J segment lost 0 bases and the V segment lost 5 bases, leaving 23 bases of the junction unmatched. The length of the CDR3 is 21 residues. This CDR3 reads CALGKVLLWWGIPFHTDKLIF. The CDR3 DNA reads as TGTGCTCTTGGGAAGGTTCTACTTTGGTGGGGGATCCCTTTCCACACCGATAAACTCATCTTT.

This clone was counted a few times. A read error is the likely source, as a far larger clone sits one nucleotide away. Other DNA sequences in the same sample also yield this CDR3. V and J are TRDV1 and TRDJ1; 8 bases fit TRDD3. Looked up from germline, CDR1 is TSWWSYY and CDR2 is QGS. With V trimmed by 3 bases and J by 3 bases, 18 bases remained unmatched. The CDR3 has 19 amino acids. CDR3 region: CALGEHVLLGGADADKLIF. The DNA for the CDR3 is TGTGCTCTTGGGGAGCACGTCCTACTGGGGGGAGCGGATGCCGATAAACTCATCTTT.

This clone showed up just a few times. It differs at one base from a far larger clone, so likely a read error. Other DNA sequences in this specimen translate into the identical CDR3. The chain couples TRDV1 to TRDJ1, with D possibly TRDD3 on 5 matching bases. No J gene was available from TCRdb, and it was assigned here by a germline match of the DNA. This CDR3 has 23 amino acids. Germline CDR1 is TSWWSYY and CDR2 is QGS. The CDR3: CALGKTASPNCPGLRVGTDKLIF. The CDR3, as DNA: TGCGCTCTTGGGAAAACGGCCTCCCCCAATTGTCCTGGGCTACGAGTGGGAACCGATAAACTCATCTTT.

This clone appeared a few times. The protein in TCRdb stems from a much larger clone and differs at residue 14 from this DNA's translation, likely a read error; here the protein is translated from the DNA. The chain uses TRDV1 and TRDJ1; 7 bases are shared with TRDD3. TCRdb lists no J gene, so it was determined here by aligning the DNA to germline. This CDR3 is built from 21 residues. Germline trimming cut 1 base from V and 0 bases from J; bases unmatched to any gene: 20. The V gene's germline CDR1 is TSWWSYY and CDR2 QGS. CDR3 protein: CALGEPHLQVLGATYTDKLIF. The CDR3 region has the DNA TGTGCTCTTGGGGAACCGCACCTACAGGTCCTGGGGGCCACGTACACCGATAAACTCATCTTT.

In the case of this clone: The TCRdb record carries a much larger clone's protein, which differs from this DNA's translation at residue 6; a read error is the likely cause, and the protein listed here is the DNA translation. The chain is built from TRDV1 and TRDJ1, with 13 nucleotides matching TRDD3. No J gene is reported in TCRdb; it was inferred here by comparing the DNA with germline. CDR1 is TSWWSYY and CDR2 is QGS in the germline V gene. V lost 1 base to trimming and J lost 3 bases; unmatched junction nucleotides: 17. The CDR3 runs 21 residues. The CDR3 DNA is TGTGCTCTTGGGGAACCGAGTCCTTACTGGGGGATACGGGTTGGGGCCGATAAACTCATCTTT. This codes for CALGEPSPYWGIRVGADKLIF.

In this sample, this clone turned up many times. It is likely a read error: a sequence one base away is far more abundant. The chain has TRDV2 and TRDJ1; 7 nucleotides align to TRDD3. V trimming: 5 bases; J trimming: 3 bases; junction bases outside the gene matches: 26. Germline values: CDR1 GEAIGNYY, CDR2 EKD. CDR3 length equals 20 residues. The CDR3 sequence: CACGPMGIERVPRVADKLIF. The CDR3, as DNA: TGTGCCTGTGGACCTATGGGGATAGAAAGGGTTCCAAGGGTGGCCGATAAACTCATCTTT.

This clone has a handful of counts. TCRdb lists the protein of a much larger clone for this DNA, which differs at residue 18, so this is likely a read error; the protein given here is translated from the DNA itself. The CDR3: CACDPLSTVVGDTRNTDRLIF. The DNA for the CDR3 is TGTGCCTGTGACCCCTTAAGTACCGTGGTGGGGGATACCCGAAACACCGATAGACTCATCTTT. The V and J genes are TRDV2 and TRDJ1; 10 bases are shared with TRDD3. TCRdb lists no J gene, so it was determined here by aligning the DNA to germline. This CDR3 comprises 21 residues. Germline V gives CDR1 GEAIGNYY, CDR2 EKD.

This clone was counted between two and nine times. The mismatch at residue 19 between this DNA's translation and the TCRdb protein of a much larger clone likely reflects a read error; the protein shown is translated from the DNA. The J gene is TRDJ1, the V gene TRDV1; the match to TRDD3 covers 8 bases. The J gene was missing in TCRdb and was found by matching the end of the DNA to germline. The CDR3 runs 24 residues. Germline CDR1 reads TSWWSYY; CDR2 reads QGS. Germline trimming cut 1 base from V and 3 bases from J; bases unmatched to any gene: 31. The CDR3 DNA reads TGTGCTCTTGGGGAACCCTGTCGTTTCCTAAAAATAAGTACTGGGGGTTTTTACGCCGATAAACTCATCTTT. This gives the protein CALGEPCRFLKISTGGFYADKLIF.

In regard to this clone: This likely traces to a read error, being one base from a far larger clone. The same CDR3 is also encoded by other DNA sequences in this sample. The CDR3: CAYRSAFPTNGLDYTDKLIF. The CDR3 DNA sequence: TGTGCTTATAGGAGCGCGTTCCCTACTAACGGTTTGGACTACACCGATAAACTCATCTTT. V gene TRAV38-2/DV8 combines with J gene TRDJ1; possibly TRDD2 for D (5 bases). V lost 0 bases to trimming and J lost 0 bases, with 24 bases between them. The CDR3 loop spans 20 amino acids. CDR1 is TSESDYY, CDR2 QEAYKQQN, per germline.

Concerning this clone: The protein TCRdb lists belongs to a much larger clone and differs from this DNA's translation at residue 13, which points to a read error; the protein shown is made from the DNA. V usage is TRDV3 and J usage is TRDJ1, with 13 bases matching TRDD3. TCRdb records no J gene; here it was assigned by comparing the DNA to germline. Germline V gives CDR1 TVYSNPD, CDR2 GDNSRS (reference sequence). The length of the CDR3 is 16 residues. Trimming cost V 3 bases and J 9 bases; bases outside gene matches: 16. As DNA, the CDR3 is TGTGCCTTCTTCTCAACTGGGGGATACGCCGGAGGTGAACTCATCTTT. Its protein is CAFFSTGGYAGGELIF.

Comment on this clone: The protein in TCRdb stems from a much larger clone and differs at residue 11 from this DNA's translation, likely a read error; here the protein is translated from the DNA. V and J are TRDV1 and TRDJ1; 11 nucleotides agree with TRDD3. The J gene comes from matching the DNA to germline here; TCRdb lacks it. The CDR3 is 22 amino acids. V shed 2 bases, J shed 2 bases, and the junction held 22 bases outside the gene matches. Germline values: CDR1 TSWWSYY, CDR2 QGS. The CDR3 sequence: CALGELVPSWDWGITGTDKLIF. The CDR3, as DNA: TGTGCTCTTGGGGAATTAGTTCCTAGCTGGGACTGGGGGATAACTGGGACCGATAAACTCATCTTT.

This clone was recorded a few times. The protein in TCRdb stems from a much larger clone and differs at residue 14 from this DNA's translation, likely a read error; here the protein is translated from the DNA. The chain is built from TRDV1 and TRDJ1, with TRDD2 as a possible D gene (7 bases). V dropped 3 bases and J dropped 7 bases, with 45 bases sitting between them. CDR1 TSWWSYY and CDR2 QGS come from the germline V gene. There are 24 residues in the CDR3. The CDR3 spells CALGDPSFLLGLGNTKKSQGKLIF. CDR3 bases: TGTGCTCTTGGGGATCCCTCATTCCTACTCGGGCTGGGGAATACGAAAAAATCGCAGGGTAAACTCATCTTT.